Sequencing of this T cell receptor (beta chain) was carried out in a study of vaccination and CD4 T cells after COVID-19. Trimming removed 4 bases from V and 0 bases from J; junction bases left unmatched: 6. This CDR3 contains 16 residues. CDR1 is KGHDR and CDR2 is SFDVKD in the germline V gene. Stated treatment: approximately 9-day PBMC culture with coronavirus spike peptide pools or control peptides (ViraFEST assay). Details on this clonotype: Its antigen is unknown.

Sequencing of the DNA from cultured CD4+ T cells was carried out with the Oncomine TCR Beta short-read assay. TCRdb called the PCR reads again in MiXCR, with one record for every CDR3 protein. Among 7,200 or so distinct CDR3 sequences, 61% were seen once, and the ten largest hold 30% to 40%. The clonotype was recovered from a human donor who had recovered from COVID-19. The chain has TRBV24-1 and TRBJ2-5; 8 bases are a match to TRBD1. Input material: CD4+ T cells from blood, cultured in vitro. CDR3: CATSEGTGSYQETQYF. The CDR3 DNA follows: TGTGCCACCAGTGAGGGGACAGGTTCGTACCAAGAGACCCAGTACTTC.